The rows below give T cell receptor beta chains drawn from one sample of a study of T cell changes during pregnancy in multiple sclerosis. Profiled with immunoSEQ multiplex PCR; TCRdb holds only in-frame clones, not every one. The data hold 50,000 to 65,000 clones, with approximately 85% observed a single time. Sample: peripheral blood, taken in the first trimester of pregnancy. The receptors were gathered from a female donor with multiple sclerosis, enrolled in a pregnancy study. Each CDR3 is given with its conserved first and last residue. Fields, in order: clone size, D gene, V gene, J gene, CDR3 protein, CDR3 DNA. D genes are given only for firm matches. The size of a clone is reported for some rows only, either as once, few or many, or as a class for expanded clones.

abundance: many; d_gene: TRBD1; v_gene: TRBV4-2; j_gene: TRBJ2-3; CDR3aa: CASSQRQGTGGSTDTQYF; CDR3nt: TGTGCCAGCAGCCAAAGACAAGGGACAGGGGGGAGCACAGATACGCAGTATTTT
abundance: .; d_gene: TRBD2; v_gene: TRBV7-9; j_gene: TRBJ2-7; CDR3aa: CASSSSGGNYEQYF; CDR3nt: TGTGCCAGCAGCTCTAGCGGGGGAAACTACGAGCAGTACTTC
abundance: once; d_gene: .; v_gene: TRBV7-9; j_gene: TRBJ1-2; CDR3aa: CASSSGRGLGGYTF; CDR3nt: TGTGCCAGCAGCTCCGGAAGAGGGTTGGGTGGCTACACCTTC
abundance: .; d_gene: .; v_gene: TRBV28; j_gene: TRBJ2-7; CDR3aa: CASSSPTDYEQYF; CDR3nt: TGTGCCAGCAGTTCCCCAACAGATTACGAGCAGTACTTC
abundance: .; d_gene: TRBD2; v_gene: TRBV9; j_gene: TRBJ2-7; CDR3aa: CASSVGGSGSPEQYF; CDR3nt: TGTGCCAGCAGCGTAGGGGGTAGCGGGAGTCCCGAGCAGTACTTC
abundance: .; d_gene: .; v_gene: TRBV6-5; j_gene: TRBJ1-1; CDR3aa: CASSYGRNTEAFF; CDR3nt: TGTGCCAGCAGTTACGGGCGGAACACTGAAGCTTTCTTT
abundance: .; d_gene: TRBD2; v_gene: TRBV2; j_gene: TRBJ2-7; CDR3aa: CASSGYISGNEQYF; CDR3nt: TGTGCCAGCAGCGGATACATTAGCGGGAACGAGCAGTACTTC
abundance: .; d_gene: .; v_gene: TRBV27; j_gene: TRBJ1-5; CDR3aa: CASSWARTGNQPQHF; CDR3nt: TGTGCCAGCAGTTGGGCGCGGACAGGCAATCAGCCCCAGCATTTT
abundance: .; d_gene: .; v_gene: TRBV9; j_gene: TRBJ2-1; CDR3aa: CASSIGGTNNEQFF; CDR3nt: TGTGCCAGCAGCATCGGGGGGACAAACAATGAGCAGTTCTTC
abundance: .; d_gene: .; v_gene: TRBV28; j_gene: TRBJ2-1; CDR3aa: CASSLRDNNEQFF; CDR3nt: TGTGCCAGCAGTTTAAGGGACAACAATGAGCAGTTCTTC
abundance: .; d_gene: .; v_gene: TRBV18; j_gene: TRBJ2-3; CDR3aa: CASSPMETLPPDTQYF; CDR3nt: TGTGCCAGCTCGCCTATGGAGACCCTACCCCCAGATACGCAGTATTTT
abundance: .; d_gene: .; v_gene: TRBV28; j_gene: TRBJ1-1; CDR3aa: CASSFTGLGREAFF; CDR3nt: TGTGCCAGCAGTTTTACAGGGTTGGGACGGGAAGCTTTCTTT
abundance: .; d_gene: .; v_gene: TRBV19; j_gene: TRBJ1-5; CDR3aa: CASAGDNNQPQHF; CDR3nt: TGTGCCAGTGCAGGGGATAACAATCAGCCCCAGCATTTT
abundance: .; d_gene: TRBD1; v_gene: TRBV30; j_gene: TRBJ1-2; CDR3aa: CAWSQTTGVSYGYTF; CDR3nt: TGTGCCTGGAGTCAAACAACAGGGGTTTCCTATGGCTACACCTTC
abundance: once; d_gene: TRBD1; v_gene: TRBV5-1; j_gene: TRBJ2-2; CDR3aa: CASTEIGGAGGELFF; CDR3nt: TGCGCCAGCACCGAGATAGGGGGCGCGGGCGGGGAGCTGTTTTTT
abundance: .; d_gene: .; v_gene: TRBV2; j_gene: TRBJ1-5; CDR3aa: CASSDFDRDQPQHF; CDR3nt: TGTGCCAGCAGTGACTTTGACAGAGATCAGCCCCAGCATTTT
abundance: .; d_gene: TRBD2; v_gene: TRBV2; j_gene: TRBJ2-4; CDR3aa: CASGLAGVGKNIQYF; CDR3nt: TGTGCCAGCGGACTAGCGGGAGTGGGCAAAAACATTCAGTACTTC
abundance: few; d_gene: .; v_gene: TRBV5-1; j_gene: TRBJ1-5; CDR3aa: CASSLNAESGQPQHF; CDR3nt: TGCGCCAGCAGCTTAAATGCAGAATCGGGTCAGCCCCAGCATTTT
abundance: .; d_gene: .; v_gene: TRBV5-4; j_gene: TRBJ1-1; CDR3aa: CASSLPTGGGRTEAFF; CDR3nt: TGTGCCAGCAGCTTACCCACCGGGGGGGGGAGGACTGAAGCTTTCTTT
abundance: once; d_gene: .; v_gene: TRBV6-6; j_gene: TRBJ1-1; CDR3aa: CASREENTEAFF; CDR3nt: TGTGCCAGCAGAGAGGAGAACACTGAAGCTTTCTTT
abundance: .; d_gene: TRBD2; v_gene: TRBV4-1; j_gene: TRBJ2-7; CDR3aa: CASSHPIDGGGRDYEQYF; CDR3nt: TGCGCCAGCAGCCATCCTATCGACGGAGGAGGGAGGGACTACGAGCAGTACTTC
abundance: .; d_gene: TRBD2; v_gene: TRBV18; j_gene: TRBJ2-1; CDR3aa: CASSPYDSGDIGNNEQFF; CDR3nt: TGTGCCAGCTCACCCTATGATAGCGGGGACATAGGGAACAATGAGCAGTTCTTC
abundance: .; d_gene: .; v_gene: TRBV30; j_gene: TRBJ1-1; CDR3aa: CAWRPDRYTEAFF; CDR3nt: TGTGCCTGGAGGCCCGACAGGTACACTGAAGCTTTCTTT
abundance: .; d_gene: .; v_gene: TRBV23-1; j_gene: TRBJ1-5; CDR3aa: CASSQSLGGRRQPQHF; CDR3nt: TGCGCCAGCAGTCAATCGTTGGGGGGGCGGCGACAGCCCCAGCATTTT
abundance: once; d_gene: .; v_gene: TRBV27; j_gene: TRBJ2-2; CDR3aa: CASSPLPQGRRNGELFF; CDR3nt: TGTGCCAGCAGTCCCCTCCCGCAGGGGCGTAGGAACGGGGAGCTGTTTTTT
abundance: .; d_gene: .; v_gene: TRBV27; j_gene: TRBJ1-4; CDR3aa: CPGRVYHEKLFF; CDR3nt: TGTCCTGGGAGGGTGTATCACGAAAAACTGTTTTTT
abundance: .; d_gene: TRBD2; v_gene: TRBV10-2; j_gene: TRBJ2-7; CDR3aa: CASSQSSGRAYEQYF; CDR3nt: TGCGCCAGCAGTCAGAGTAGCGGGAGGGCCTACGAGCAGTACTTC
abundance: .; d_gene: .; v_gene: TRBV6-4; j_gene: TRBJ2-1; CDR3aa: CASGTRGSLLNEQFF; CDR3nt: TGTGCCAGCGGAACCCGAGGGAGTTTACTCAATGAGCAGTTCTTC
abundance: once; d_gene: .; v_gene: TRBV4-2; j_gene: TRBJ2-3; CDR3aa: CASSQDSGRTDTQYF; CDR3nt: TGTGCCAGCAGCCAAGATAGCGGCCGCACAGATACGCAGTATTTT
abundance: once; d_gene: TRBD2; v_gene: TRBV5-1; j_gene: TRBJ2-7; CDR3aa: CASSAGTKLSGQYF; CDR3nt: TGCGCCAGCAGCGCGGGGACTAAACTTTCCGGGCAGTACTTC
abundance: .; d_gene: .; v_gene: TRBV9; j_gene: TRBJ1-1; CDR3aa: CASSAPRGNTEAFF; CDR3nt: TGTGCCAGCAGCGCACCCAGGGGGAACACTGAAGCTTTCTTT
abundance: .; d_gene: .; v_gene: TRBV5-1; j_gene: TRBJ2-5; CDR3aa: CASSLAVRAETQYF; CDR3nt: TGCGCCAGCAGCTTGGCCGTCAGGGCGGAGACCCAGTACTTC